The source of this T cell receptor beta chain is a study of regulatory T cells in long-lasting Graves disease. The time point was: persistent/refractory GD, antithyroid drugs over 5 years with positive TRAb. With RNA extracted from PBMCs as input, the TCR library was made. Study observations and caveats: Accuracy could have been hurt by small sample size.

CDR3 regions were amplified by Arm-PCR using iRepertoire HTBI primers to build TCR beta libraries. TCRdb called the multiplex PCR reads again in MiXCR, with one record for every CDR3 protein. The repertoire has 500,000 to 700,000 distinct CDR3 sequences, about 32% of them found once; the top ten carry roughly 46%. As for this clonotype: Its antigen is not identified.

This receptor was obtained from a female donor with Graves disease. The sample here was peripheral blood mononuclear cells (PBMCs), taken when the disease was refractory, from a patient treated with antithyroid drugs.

CDR3 sequence reads: CSVEDGSPEAFF. In DNA, the CDR3 is TGCAGCGTTGAAGATGGTAGCCCTGAAGCTTTCTTT. The chain has TRBV29-1 and TRBJ1-1, with unresolved D. CDR1 is SQVTM, CDR2 ANQGSEA, per germline. Trimming took off 0 bases at V and 6 bases at J, with 8 bases between the two ends. The CDR3 sequence is 12 residues long.